The 20 T cell receptor beta chains below were found in one sample sequenced in a study of cytomegalovirus exposure and HLA in healthy donors. Primers: 60 Vbeta forward and 13 Jbeta reverse. Assay: immunoSEQ multiplex PCR; the TCRdb copy retains only in-frame clones and omits some. This sample has about 150,000 clones, with about four fifths found just once. Material for sequencing was PBMCs. These receptors all come from a man younger than 30 in good health and CMV-seronegative.

The chain combines TRBV21-1 with TRBJ1-1; the table assigns TRBD1, which was not confirmed against the DNA. TRBV21-1 is annotated as a pseudogene. The CDR3 has 15 residues. DNA of the CDR3: TGTGCCAGCAGCCTCCCAGGGCAGGGGTGCACTGAAGCTTTCTTT. It specifies CASSLPGQGCTEAFF.

This chain connects TRBV2 to TRBJ2-3; 9 bases map to TRBD1. Trimming removed 4 bases from V and 3 bases from J; junction bases left unmatched: 5. In germline, CDR1 is SNHLY, CDR2 FYNNEI. CDR3 length: 15 amino acids. CDR3 sequence (DNA): TGTGCCAGCAGTGGAGGGGGACAGGGTACAGATACGCAGTATTTT. Translated: CASSGGGQGTDTQYF.

The rearrangement uses TRBV27 and TRBJ2-3; D is undetermined. The CDR3 runs to 17 residues. Germline assignment: CDR1 MNHEY and CDR2 SMNVEV (reference sequence). Trimming removed 2 bases from V and 2 bases from J, with 17 bases in between. The CDR3 DNA is TGTGCCAGCAGTTTAAGTATGACTGAAATTTTCACAGATACGCAGTATTTT. Translation: CASSLSMTEIFTDTQYF.

CDR3 bases: TGCGCCAGCAGGACAGATAGCAATCAGCCCCAGCATTTT. Protein sequence: CASRTDSNQPQHF. The chain joins TRBV5-1 to TRBJ1-5; possible D gene TRBD1, 5 bases. Trimming left V 5 bases short and J 0 bases short, with 6 bases between. Germline assignment: CDR1 SGHRS and CDR2 YFSETQ. The CDR3 runs to 13 residues.

The V gene is TRBV5-1, the J gene TRBJ2-1; 8 nucleotides agree with TRBD2. J lost 4 bases, V lost 0 bases, and 6 bases had no gene match. CDR3 length equals 16 residues. CDR1 is SGHRS, CDR2 YFSETQ, per germline. CDR3 sequence reads: CASSLVSSGGYNEQFF. The CDR3 DNA follows: TGCGCCAGCAGCTTGGTGTCGTCGGGGGGGTACAATGAGCAGTTCTTC.

This clone came up a few times. The chain uses TRBV5-6 and TRBJ1-6; no reliable D call. The CDR3 totals 14 residues. Germline assignment: CDR1 SGHDT and CDR2 YYEEEE. V was trimmed by 6 bases and J by 9 bases, leaving 16 bases between them. The CDR3 nucleotides are TGTGCCAGCACCGCCCCCGGGATGGGTTCACCCCTCCACTTT. This gives the protein CASTAPGMGSPLHF.

This rearrangement joins TRBV6-5 to TRBJ1-2; D is undetermined. Germline CDR1 is MNHEY and CDR2 is SVGAGI. Trimming took 2 bases from V and 8 from J, leaving 9 bases between them. This CDR3 is 12 amino acids long. DNA for the CDR3: TGTGCCAGCAGTTACGCGGGTGTAGGCTACACCTTC. Translated, it gives CASSYAGVGYTF.

The chain joins TRBV6-9 to TRBJ1-5; D ambiguous. V was shortened by 2 bases and J by 4 bases, with 6 bases between the two germline ends. The germline gives CDR1 MNHGY, CDR2 SVAAGI. The CDR3 is 13 amino acids. Written as DNA, the CDR3 is TGTGCCAGCAGTTATCGGGGAAATCAGCCCCAGCATTTT. Translated: CASSYRGNQPQHF.

V gene TRBV7-8 combines with J gene TRBJ2-1; 7 bases align to TRBD2. The germline gives CDR1 SGHVS, CDR2 FQNEAQ. The CDR3 totals 16 residues. After removal of 0 bases from V and 3 bases from J, the junction contained 5 bases not matched to a gene. This chain's CDR3 is CASSLARRDYYNEQFF. In nucleotides, the CDR3 is TGTGCCAGCAGCTTAGCTCGGCGGGACTACTACAATGAGCAGTTCTTC.

This clone has more than one count but fewer than ten. The chain combines TRBV7-6 with TRBJ2-1, with 10 bases aligning to TRBD2. V lost 1 base, J lost 9 bases, and 6 bases stayed unmatched. Germline V gene sequence: CDR1 SGHVS, CDR2 FNYEAQ. The CDR3 has 15 residues. The CDR3 reads CASSLDSAGGLEQFF. The CDR3 DNA reads as TGTGCCAGCAGCTTAGACTCAGCGGGGGGGCTTGAGCAGTTCTTC. The full variable domain, rest sourced from reference TRBV7-6 and TRBJ2-1, is GAGVSQSPRYKVTKRGQDVALRCDPISGHVSLYWYRQALGQGPEFLTYFNYEAQQDKSGLPNDRFSAERPEGSISTLTIQRTEQRDSAMYRCASSLDSAGGLEQFFGPGTRLTVL.

This clone was recorded a few times. At one of its ends the junction is not consistent with the germline gene, which may arise from a read error. V and J are TRBV27 and TRBJ1-5, with no clear D. This CDR3 has 11 amino acids. Germline assignment: CDR1 MNHEY and CDR2 SMNVEV (reference sequence). The DNA for the CDR3 is TGTGCCAGCAGTCCACGTCAGGCCCAGCATTTT. Amino acids: CASSPRQAQHF.

Here the CDR3 DNA reads TGTGCCAGCAGCGTAGTTAATCGGGGGTGGAATGAGCAGTTCTTC. Translating gives CASSVVNRGWNEQFF. J is TRBJ2-1 and V is TRBV9; D is perhaps TRBD2 (6 bases). This CDR3 has 15 residues. CDR1 SGDLS and CDR2 YYNGEE come from the germline V gene. The ends were cut back, 0 bases at V and 7 bases at J, with 14 bases in the middle. Full variable domain (outside the CDR3, taken from reference TRBV9 and TRBJ2-1): DSGVTQTPKHLITATGQRVTLRCSPRSGDLSVYWYQQSLDQGLQFLIQYYNGEERAKGNILERFSAQQFPDLHSELNLSSLELGDSALYFCASSVVNRGWNEQFFGPGTRLTVL.

CDR3 nucleotides: TGTGCCAGCAGTTTCGGGACAGGGATAAACACTGAAGCTTTCTTT. It encodes CASSFGTGINTEAFF. The rearrangement joins TRBV27 to TRBJ1-1; 9 nucleotides match TRBD1. The junction had 4 bases not matched to a gene; V was cut back by 3 bases and J by 2 bases. Germline V CDR1 and CDR2: MNHEY, SMNVEV (reference sequence). The CDR3 spans 15 residues.

The chain carries TRBV5-6 and TRBJ2-1, with TRBD1 matching 7 bases. Per germline, CDR1 SGHDT and CDR2 YYEEEE. The CDR3 consists of 14 residues. Trimming at V came to 5 bases and at J to 4 bases, leaving 6 bases not matched to a gene. The CDR3 is CASSFGQVYNEQFF. The CDR3 bases are TGTGCCAGCAGTTTCGGACAGGTATACAATGAGCAGTTCTTC.

This clone has a handful of counts. This rearrangement joins TRBV25-1 to TRBJ2-1; maybe TRBD1 (5 bases). The V gene's germline CDR1 is MGHDK and CDR2 SYGVNS. Deletions cut 6 bases from V and 5 bases from J, with 11 bases between. The CDR3 is made up of 13 amino acids. The CDR3 protein is CASSTGDHNEQFF. The CDR3 DNA reads TGTGCCAGCAGCACAGGCGACCACAATGAGCAGTTCTTC.

The rearrangement links TRBV2 to TRBJ1-3, with 9 bases identical to TRBD1. Per the germline V gene, CDR1 is SNHLY and CDR2 is FYNNEI. The J segment lost 1 base and the V segment lost 4 bases, leaving 14 bases of the junction unmatched. The CDR3 is 19 amino acids. CDR3 sequence: CASSALTGGRSSSGNTIYF. CDR3 nucleotides: TGTGCCAGCAGTGCGTTGACAGGGGGAAGGAGTAGTTCTGGAAACACCATATATTTT.

This chain links TRBV2 with TRBJ2-7; the match to TRBD1 covers 7 bases. CDR1 and CDR2 (germline): SNHLY, FYNNEI. The CDR3 totals 15 residues. V was pared by 0 bases and J by 6 bases, with 8 bases of the junction left unmatched. DNA of the CDR3: TGTGCCAGCAGTGAAGCGAGGGGGCTGGGGAGCGAGCAGTACGTC. Translating gives CASSEARGLGSEQYV.

Only one count was recorded for this clone. This chain joins TRBV4-1 and TRBJ1-2; the match to TRBD1 covers 8 bases. This CDR3 is built from 17 residues. Per the germline V gene, CDR1 is MGHRA and CDR2 is YSYEKL. V dropped 0 bases and J dropped 3; count of bases not matched to a gene: 9. The CDR3 nucleotides are TGCGCCAGCAGCCAAGAGCAGGGGGCCATCTTCTACTATGGCTACACCTTC. The encoded protein is CASSQEQGAIFYYGYTF.

The chain recombines TRBV9 with TRBJ2-1, with D possibly TRBD2 on 5 matching bases. V lost 3 bases, J lost 6 bases, and 13 bases lay in between. Germline V lookup: CDR1 SGDLS, CDR2 YYNGEE. The CDR3 is 14 amino acids. The CDR3, as DNA: TGTGCCAGCAGCGAAGTAGAGGCGGGCAATGAGCAGTTCTTC. Its translation: CASSEVEAGNEQFF.

The V gene is TRBV27, the J gene TRBJ2-5, with 7 bases that match TRBD1. Judging by the DNA end, TRBJ2-7 fits better; the J call may be wrong. The CDR3 has 14 amino acids. Germline values: CDR1 MNHEY, CDR2 SMNVEV (reference sequence). The CDR3 protein is CASSRRQGPNEQYF. CDR3 bases: TGTGCCAGCAGTCGAAGACAGGGACCCAACGAGCAGTACTTC.